The TCR beta chain under discussion was sequenced for a study of radiotherapy plus CTLA-4 blockade in lung cancer. For the study at large: An objective response was seen in roughly a sixth of patients, and disease control in just over 30%.

Study outcomes and limitations: In blood, after radiotherapy plus ipilimumab, tumor-derived TCR clones expanded. Early shifts in blood T cell clones, with interferon-beta, reportedly predicted response best.

Chemo-refractory metastatic non-small-cell lung cancer patients were treated with focal radiation plus CTLA-4 blockade with ipilimumab. The data were produced by immunoSEQ multiplex PCR, yet TCRdb's version contains in-frame clones alone and is incomplete. The data show tens of thousands of clones, roughly 80% seen once. A note on this clone: Its antigen remains unknown.

Germline lookup yields CDR1 LGHNA and CDR2 YSLEER. The CDR3 loop spans 15 amino acids. V was pared by 0 bases and J by 8 bases, with 5 bases of the junction left unmatched. The source material was peripheral blood, sampled from a patient treated with radiotherapy plus ipilimumab. This chain joins TRBV4-3 and TRBJ1-2; 11 nucleotides agree with TRBD1. The TCR comes from a human donor with non-small cell lung cancer who had a partial response to radiotherapy plus ipilimumab. CDR3 in amino acids: CASSQDGQGATGYTF. Here the CDR3 DNA reads TGCGCCAGCAGCCAAGACGGACAGGGGGCGACGGGCTACACCTTC.